The following is a T cell receptor beta chain sequence with its context. This entry belongs to a study of blood T cells in healthy people across ages. Alongside a J-beta primer mix, a sample-barcoded 5' primer served in a second PCR lasting roughly 6 to 12 cycles. Using its own MiXCR run on the 5' RACE reads, TCRdb lists one record per CDR3 protein. Among roughly 1,500,000 distinct CDR3 sequences listed, about 43% were seen once. The sample comprised blood. The sequence was obtained from a woman under 30 in good health.

CDR3 loop: CASSQSRDIQPQHF. The CDR3 DNA reads TGCGCCAGCAGCCAGTCCCGGGACATCCAGCCCCAGCATTTT. The chain links TRBV5-1 to TRBJ1-5, with D maybe TRBD1 (6 bases). Germline V gives CDR1 SGHRS, CDR2 YFSETQ. The CDR3 sequence is 14 residues long. V lost 4 bases to trimming and J lost 7 bases, with 15 bases between them.